Listed below are T cell receptor beta chains from one sample, sequenced in a study of human T cells and chemical hapten exposure. TCRdb re-derived calls from the RACE reads in MiXCR, one entry per CDR3 protein. Altogether over 75,000 distinct CDR3 sequences are present, 11% being singletons, with the ten largest covering roughly 1%. Sequences were derived from whole blood, sampled in connection with sensitization to the hapten diphenylcyclopropenone (DPC). The origin of the receptors is a woman between 25 and 40 years old with alopecia areata. Some clones in this sample may be carry-over from other donors' samples. CDR3s include the opening cysteine and the closing phenylalanine or tryptophan. Each record gives: J gene, D gene, V gene, clone size, CDR3 DNA, CDR3 protein. The D gene is left open where the match is weak. Some rows have no size entry. The others give once, few or many, or a class for an expanded clone.

TRBJ1-2,-,TRBV5-1,few,TGCGCCAGCAGCTTGTCGGCAGATAACTATGGCTACACCTTC,CASSLSADNYGYTF
TRBJ2-5,-,TRBV5-1,-,TGCGCCAGCAGACCGGGACTCCTCGAGGGGACCCAGTACTTC,CASRPGLLEGTQYF
TRBJ2-2,-,TRBV10-3,few,TGTGCCATCAGTCGCGGGGCCGGGGAGCTGTTTTTT,CAISRGAGELFF
TRBJ1-1,-,TRBV5-1,many,TGCGCCAGCAGCTCAGTGGGGGCGATTGATGAAGCTTTCTTT,CASSSVGAIDEAFF
TRBJ2-4,-,TRBV20-1,many,TGCAGTGCTAGAGACATCGGGACACCCGGTCTAGCCAAAAACATTCAGTACTTC,CSARDIGTPGLAKNIQYF
TRBJ2-7,-,TRBV5-1,few,TGCGCCAGCAGCTTGGATCAGGCGGGCTACGAGCAGTACTTC,CASSLDQAGYEQYF
TRBJ2-3,TRBD2,TRBV4-1,few,TGCGCCAGCAGCCAAGAAGAAGTCATAGCGGGGGAGAGCACAGATACGCAGTATTTT,CASSQEEVIAGESTDTQYF
TRBJ2-1,TRBD2,TRBV18,many,TGTGCCAGCTCACCATCGGAAACTAGCGGTCCGTTCTTC,CASSPSETSGPFF
TRBJ2-3,-,TRBV6-2/TRBV6-3,-,TGTGCCAGCGTTCCGTGGGGGAGCACAGATACGCAGTATTTT,CASVPWGSTDTQYF
TRBJ1-2,-,TRBV2,-,TGTGCCAGCAGTGGCCAGAGGCCGTCCTACACCTTC,CASSGQRPSYTF
TRBJ2-5,TRBD1,TRBV14,-,TGTGCCAGCAGCCACACAGGGGGCTTCATCGGGACCCAGTACTTC,CASSHTGGFIGTQYF